Shown below are 10 T cell receptor beta chains from a single sample sequenced in a study of blood T cell repertoires in COVID-19. This table comes from immunoSEQ multiplex PCR, and its TCRdb copy is limited to in-frame clones, with some not included. The sample has about 260,000 clones, about 80% seen once. The sequenced material came from peripheral blood. Receptors originate from a woman older than 75 with acute or convalescent COVID-19.

The V gene is TRBV6-5, the J gene TRBJ2-3, with 12 bases fitting TRBD1. The CDR3 runs 15 residues. CDR1 is MNHEY, CDR2 SVGAGI, per germline. With 8 bases clipped from V and 3 bases from J, the junction kept 6 bases outside the gene matches. CDR3 loop: CASHRDRGPTDTQYF. For the CDR3, the DNA is TGTGCCAGCCACCGGGACAGGGGGCCGACAGATACGCAGTATTTT.

J is TRBJ1-1 and V is TRBV19, with 8 nucleotides matching TRBD1. CDR3 length equals 14 residues. V trimming: 7 bases; J trimming: 3 bases; junction bases outside the gene matches: 7. Germline loops: CDR1 LNHDA, CDR2 SQIVND (reference sequence). CDR3 sequence reads: CASTRDRWDTEAFF. Written as DNA, the CDR3 is TGTGCCAGTACCCGGGACAGGTGGGACACTGAAGCTTTCTTT.

This chain uses TRBV6-6 with TRBJ1-5; 8 bases match TRBD1. Trimming took 5 bases from V and 2 from J; bases not matched to a gene: 5. The CDR3 is 15 amino acids. Germline V gives CDR1 MNHNY, CDR2 SVGAGI (reference sequence). CDR3 region: CASSTAGQGNQPQHF. The CDR3 DNA is TGTGCCAGCAGTACCGCGGGACAGGGCAATCAGCCCCAGCATTTT.

The gene calls are TRBV5-1 and TRBJ2-5, with 10 bases fitting TRBD1. Per the germline V gene, CDR1 is SGHRS and CDR2 is YFSETQ. This CDR3 contains 15 residues. V dropped 0 bases and J dropped 5; count of bases not matched to a gene: 4. CDR3 sequence (DNA): TGCGCCAGCAGCTTGGCGGGGGGACAGGGGGAGACCCAGTACTTC. It translates to CASSLAGGQGETQYF. Supplemented by reference TRBV5-1 and TRBJ2-5, the full variable domain reads KAGVTQTPRYLIKTRGQQVTLSCSPISGHRSVSWYQQTPGQGLQFLFEYFSETQRNKGNFPGRFSGRQFSNSRSEMNVSTLELGDSALYLCASSLAGGQGETQYFGPGTRLLVL.

This clone came up once. This chain uses TRBV5-5 with TRBJ2-1; TRBD2 matches 7 bases. In germline, CDR1 is SGHKS, CDR2 YYEKEE (reference sequence). V trimming: 6 bases; J trimming: 8 bases; junction bases outside the gene matches: 17. This CDR3 contains 16 residues. CDR3 residues: CASTESLSGGGYEQFF. The CDR3 bases are TGTGCCAGCACCGAGTCTCTGTCGGGAGGAGGGTATGAGCAGTTCTTC.

The chain carries TRBV14 and TRBJ1-2; no clear D. From germline, CDR1 is SGHDN and CDR2 FVKESK. The CDR3 totals 13 residues. Trimming removed 3 bases from V and 4 bases from J, with 9 bases in between. The CDR3 sequence is CASSHGYRYGYTF. The DNA of the CDR3 is TGTGCCAGCAGCCACGGGTATCGCTATGGCTACACCTTC.

The chain recombines TRBV3-1 (or the pseudogene TRBV3-2) with TRBJ2-7; D perhaps matches TRBD1 (6 bases). CDR3 length: 13 amino acids. V was clipped by 1 base and J by 6 bases, with 10 bases between them. Germline lookup yields CDR1 LGHDT and CDR2 YNNKEL (reference sequence). CDR3 region: CASSQAWGLEQYF. The CDR3 DNA sequence: TGTGCCAGCAGCCAAGCTTGGGGGCTCGAGCAGTACTTC.

DNA for the CDR3: TGTGCCAGCAGCCCTCCCGCCGCGCTAGCGGGGCGAACCTACAATGAGCAGTTCTTC. This codes for CASSPPAALAGRTYNEQFF. The rearrangement links TRBV7-2 to TRBJ2-1; 9 nucleotides agree with TRBD2. This CDR3 has 19 amino acids. Germline V gives CDR1 SGHTA, CDR2 FQGNSA. With V trimmed by 5 bases and J by 2 bases, 16 bases remained unmatched.

The rearrangement links TRBV10-3 to TRBJ1-2, with D perhaps TRBD1 (5 bases). The ends were cut back, 0 bases at V and 4 bases at J, with 9 bases in the middle. CDR1 and CDR2 (germline): ENHRY, SYGVKD. This CDR3 is 14 amino acids long. The CDR3 reads CAISESGQSYGYTF. The CDR3 region has the DNA TGTGCCATCAGTGAGTCTGGACAATCCTATGGCTACACCTTC.

V usage is TRBV19 and J usage is TRBJ1-1; D is uncertain. Germline V gene lookup returns CDR1 LNHDA and CDR2 SQIVND (reference sequence). The ends were cut back, 0 bases at V and 1 base at J, with 6 bases in the middle. The CDR3 is 14 amino acids. CDR3 sequence: CASSIERGNTEAFF. The CDR3 nucleotides read TGTGCCAGTAGTATAGAGCGGGGGAACACTGAAGCTTTCTTT. The full variable domain, in which reference TRBV19 and TRBJ1-1 provide the parts outside the CDR3, is DGGITQSPKYLFRKEGQNVTLSCEQNLNHDAMYWYRQDPGQGLRLIYYSQIVNDFQKGDIAEGYSVSREKKESFPLTVTSAQKNPTAFYLCASSIERGNTEAFFGQGTRLTVV.